A single sample is the source of the 11 T cell receptor beta chains below, sequenced in a study of control samples from healthy donors and cancer patients. Libraries were prepared by immunoSEQ multiplex PCR; TCRdb keeps only in-frame clonotypes and omits some of them. The table records roughly 130,000 clones, more than 85% of them present only once. The specimen sequenced was blood. These receptors all stem from a woman in her 30s in good health.

The chain recombines TRBV7-2 with TRBJ1-6, with a tentative D call TRBD1 (5 bases). The CDR3 is 17 amino acids. Germline CDR1 reads SGHTA; CDR2 reads FQGNSA. The V end was cut by 1 base, the J end by 1 base, with 11 bases between. The CDR3 loop is CASSLGWGVSYNSPLHF. In DNA form, the CDR3 reads TGTGCCAGCAGCTTAGGGTGGGGGGTGTCCTATAATTCACCCCTCCACTTT.

This chain connects TRBV29-1 to TRBJ1-1, with D uncertain. Trimming left V 4 bases short and J 0 bases short, with 6 bases between. The CDR3 sequence is 12 residues long. CDR1 and CDR2 (germline): SQVTM, ANQGSEA. The CDR3 bases are TGCAGCGTTGTGTCGGTGAACACTGAAGCTTTCTTT. This encodes CSVVSVNTEAFF.

This chain joins TRBV6-5 and TRBJ2-1, with 7 bases identical to TRBD1. Germline assignment: CDR1 MNHEY and CDR2 SVGAGI. Trimming cost V 5 bases and J 0 bases; bases outside gene matches: 7. This CDR3 has 16 amino acids. CDR3 region: CASSNLGQLSYNEQFF. In DNA form, the CDR3 reads TGTGCCAGCAGTAACTTGGGACAGCTCTCCTACAATGAGCAGTTCTTC.

This chain uses TRBV10-3 with TRBJ1-1, with a tentative D call TRBD1 (5 bases). Looked up from germline, CDR1 is ENHRY and CDR2 is SYGVKD. V lost 7 bases to trimming and J lost 0 bases, with 15 bases between them. The CDR3 sequence is 15 residues long. Here the CDR3 reads CAITEGRGMNTEAFF. CDR3 coding DNA: TGTGCCATCACCGAGGGGAGAGGCATGAACACTGAAGCTTTCTTT.

This chain links TRBV9 with TRBJ2-7, with 12 bases matching TRBD2. The CDR3 spans 19 residues. The germline CDR1 and CDR2 sequences are SGDLS and YYNGEE. V gave up 0 bases and J gave up 6 bases; unmatched junction bases: 16. CDR3: CASSVGNRGGLAGNAEQYF. DNA for the CDR3: TGTGCCAGCAGCGTAGGTAACAGGGGAGGACTAGCGGGAAACGCCGAGCAGTACTTC.

The chain employs TRBV9 and TRBJ1-2, with D perhaps TRBD1 (5 bases). Trimming took 1 base from V and 3 from J, leaving 7 bases between them. The CDR3 has 13 amino acids. Germline V gene data show CDR1 as SGDLS and CDR2 as YYNGEE. The CDR3 loop is CASSVRGDYGYTF. The CDR3 bases are TGTGCCAGCAGCGTAAGAGGGGACTATGGCTACACCTTC.

Here the CDR3 DNA reads TGTGCCACCAGTGATCCCCTACCACCCTGGACAGGGATCTTTGGCTACACCTTC. This gives the protein CATSDPLPPWTGIFGYTF. The chain carries TRBV24-1 and TRBJ1-2; 8 bases match TRBD1. The ends lost 3 bases at V and 7 bases at J; junction bases unmatched: 18. Germline V gene data show CDR1 as KGHDR and CDR2 as SFDVKD. This CDR3 has 18 residues.

The chain has TRBV9 and TRBJ1-5, with a possible D match to TRBD1 (6 bases). V shed 3 bases and J shed 4 bases, with 14 bases lying between them. Germline V gene data show CDR1 as SGDLS and CDR2 as YYNGEE. The CDR3 is 15 amino acids. The CDR3 DNA reads as TGTGCCAGCAGCGGGGGACAAGGGATAAATCAGCCCCAGCATTTT. It codes for CASSGGQGINQPQHF.

This rearrangement joins TRBV18 to TRBJ2-7; D not resolved. The V end lost 3 bases, the J end lost 3 bases, and 18 bases lay between the germline ends. This CDR3 has 16 amino acids. CDR1 is KGHSH and CDR2 is LQKENI in the germline V gene. The CDR3 loop is CASSPLPITSDYEQYF. CDR3 sequence (DNA): TGTGCCAGCTCACCGCTACCGATTACTTCGGACTACGAGCAGTACTTC. The whole variable domain, filled in from reference TRBV18 and TRBJ2-7, reads NAGVMQNPRHLVRRRGQEARLRCSPMKGHSHVYWYRQLPEEGLKFMVYLQKENIIDESGMPKERFSAEFPKEGPSILRIQQVVRGDSAAYFCASSPLPITSDYEQYFGPGTRLTVT.

This chain uses TRBV10-3 with TRBJ2-3; D might be TRBD2 (6 bases). The V end was cut by 8 bases, the J end by 2 bases, with 14 bases between. Germline values: CDR1 ENHRY, CDR2 SYGVKD. This CDR3 is 14 amino acids long. The CDR3 sequence is CAIGDSGVTDTQYF. As DNA, the CDR3 is TGTGCCATCGGCGATAGCGGCGTCACAGATACGCAGTATTTT.

The V gene is TRBV19, the J gene TRBJ1-4; no firm D call. The CDR3 runs to 14 residues. V was pared by 3 bases and J by 7 bases, with 12 bases between. Germline-derived CDR1 and CDR2 are LNHDA and SQIVND (reference sequence). The CDR3 region is CASSIGPAGEKLFF. The DNA of the CDR3 is TGTGCCAGTAGTATCGGCCCGGCGGGTGAAAAACTGTTTTTT.